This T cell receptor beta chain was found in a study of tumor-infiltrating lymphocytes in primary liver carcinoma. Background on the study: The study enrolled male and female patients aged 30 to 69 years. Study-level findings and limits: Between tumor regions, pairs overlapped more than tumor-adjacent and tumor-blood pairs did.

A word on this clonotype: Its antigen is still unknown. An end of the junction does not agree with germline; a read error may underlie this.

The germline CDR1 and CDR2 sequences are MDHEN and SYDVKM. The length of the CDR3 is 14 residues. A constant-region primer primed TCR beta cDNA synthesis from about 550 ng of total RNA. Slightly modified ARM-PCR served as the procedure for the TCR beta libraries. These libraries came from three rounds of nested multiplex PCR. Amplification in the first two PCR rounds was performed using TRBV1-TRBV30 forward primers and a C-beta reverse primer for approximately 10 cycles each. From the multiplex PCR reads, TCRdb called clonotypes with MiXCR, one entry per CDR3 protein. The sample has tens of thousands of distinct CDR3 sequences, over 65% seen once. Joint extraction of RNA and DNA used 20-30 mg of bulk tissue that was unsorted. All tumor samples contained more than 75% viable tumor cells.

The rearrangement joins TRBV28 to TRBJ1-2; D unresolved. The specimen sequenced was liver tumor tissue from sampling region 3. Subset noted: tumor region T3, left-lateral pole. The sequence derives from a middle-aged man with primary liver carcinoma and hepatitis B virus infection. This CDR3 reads CACSLGRTNYGYTF. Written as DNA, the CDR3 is TGTGCCTGCAGTTTAGGGCGGACTAACTATGGCTACACCTTC.